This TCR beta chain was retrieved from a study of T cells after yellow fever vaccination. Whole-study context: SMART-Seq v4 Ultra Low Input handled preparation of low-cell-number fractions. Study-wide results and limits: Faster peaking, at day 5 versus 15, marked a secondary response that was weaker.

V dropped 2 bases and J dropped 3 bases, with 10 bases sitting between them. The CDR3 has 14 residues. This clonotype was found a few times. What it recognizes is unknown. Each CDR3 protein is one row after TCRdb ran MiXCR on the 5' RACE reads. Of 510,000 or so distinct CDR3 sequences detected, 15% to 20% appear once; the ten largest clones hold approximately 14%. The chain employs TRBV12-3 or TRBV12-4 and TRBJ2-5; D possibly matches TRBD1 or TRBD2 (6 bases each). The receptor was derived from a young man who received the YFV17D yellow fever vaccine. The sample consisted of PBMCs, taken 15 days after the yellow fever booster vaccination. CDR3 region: CASSLSGGKETQYF. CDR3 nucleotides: TGTGCCAGCAGTTTATCCGGGGGCAAAGAGACCCAGTACTTC.